The TCR beta chain described here comes from a study of T cell responses to AZD1222 COVID-19 vaccine. Study conclusions and caveats: Donors were largely white British and mainly female; clonal diversity was possibly underestimated. In the spike-specific TCR repertoire, nearly half reportedly target unmutated variant regions.

The CDR3 totals 15 residues. The germline V and J ends were trimmed by 5 bases and 0 bases, with 13 bases remaining between them. Germline V gene lookup returns CDR1 SGHTA and CDR2 FQGTGA. This clone was found once. Its antigen is unidentified. TCRdb's table, derived via immunoSEQ multiplex PCR, lists solely in-frame clones and lacks some. The table has around 100,000 clones, around 95% seen once. The specimen comprised peripheral blood, sampled on day 0 of AZD1222 vaccination. The sequence was obtained from an adult in good health. V is TRBV7-3 and J is TRBJ1-1; possibly TRBD1 for D (6 bases). Written as DNA, the CDR3 is TGTGCCAGCAGCGCCTTCGGGGGCCTGAACACTGAAGCTTTCTTT. The encoded protein is CASSAFGGLNTEAFF. Based on the CDR3 plus reference TRBV7-3 and TRBJ1-1, the full variable domain is GAGVSQTPSNKVTEKGKYVELRCDPISGHTALYWYRQSLGQGPEFLIYFQGTGAADDSGLPNDRFFAVRPEGSVSTLKIQRTERGDSAVYLCASSAFGGLNTEAFFGQGTRLTVV.